The 8 T cell receptor beta chains presented below share a single source sample, sequenced in a study of tumor-infiltrating lymphocytes in oesophageal squamous cell carcinoma. TCRdb analysed the PCR reads with MiXCR anew, one entry per CDR3 protein. The sample yields about 13,000 distinct CDR3 sequences, more than 45% seen once. Sequences were obtained from blood. These TCRs come from a female donor with esophageal squamous cell carcinoma.

About this clonotype: This CDR3 is missing its conserved last phenylalanine or tryptophan, likely due to a read error. Because the CDR3's place on the DNA is in doubt, the DNA is left out and the CDR3 is given as listed by TCRdb. The chain uses TRBV10-3 and TRBJ2-7; TRBD1 is the table's D call, not checked against the DNA. Germline CDR1 and CDR2: ENHRY and SYGVKD. From its first to its last residue, the CDR3 has 14 amino acids. The CDR3 here is CAINGRDDGYTFGS.

This clonotype has a count of ten or more. The chain uses TRBV2 and TRBJ1-2, with D hard to call. CDR3 length: 13 residues. Trimming pared 7 bases from V and 0 bases from J, leaving 9 bases between. The germline V gene encodes CDR1 SNHLY and CDR2 FYNNEI. The DNA for the CDR3 is TGTGCCAGCACTTTTGACTCTAACTATGGCTACACCTTC. Translating it yields CASTFDSNYGYTF. Based on the CDR3 plus reference TRBV2 and TRBJ1-2, the full variable domain is EPEVTQTPSHQVTQMGQEVILRCVPISNHLYFYWYRQILGQKVEFLVSFYNNEISEKSEIFDDQFSVERPDGSNFTLKIRSTKLEDSAMYFCASTFDSNYGYTFGSGTRLTVV.

By proportion, this clonotype is medium-sized (0.01 to 0.1%). In DNA form, the CDR3 reads TGTGCCAGCAGCTTTCCGGGACAGGGGTTAGATACGCAGTATTTT. The encoded protein is CASSFPGQGLDTQYF. The rearrangement joins TRBV7-9 to TRBJ2-3; 10 bases are shared with TRBD1. Germline V lookup: CDR1 SEHNR, CDR2 FQNEAQ (reference sequence). The V segment lost 3 bases and the J segment 5 bases; nucleotides outside the gene matches: 5. CDR3 length: 15 amino acids. Looking up the rest from reference TRBV7-9 and TRBJ2-3 gives the full variable domain: DTGVSQNPRHKITKRGQNVTFRCDPISEHNRLYWYRQTLGQGPEFLTYFQNEAQLEKSRLLSDRFSAERPKGSFSTLEIQRTEQGDSAMYLCASSFPGQGLDTQYFGPGTRLTVL.

In the case of this clonotype: Lacking the conserved final phenylalanine or tryptophan, this CDR3 likely reflects a read error. The limits of the CDR3 on the DNA are not certain, so only TCRdb's listed CDR3 is given. This chain uses TRBV7-9 with TRBJ2-7; the DNA was not compared with TRBD1, the D call given in the table. The length of the CDR3 is 16 amino acids, counting both ends. Germline CDR1 reads SEHNR; CDR2 reads FQNEAQ (reference sequence). The CDR3 sequence is CASSPYTILGGYTFGS.

In its sample, this clonotype ranks as medium-sized. J is TRBJ2-7 and V is TRBV6-1; 7 bases map to TRBD2. V was pared by 6 bases and J by 5 bases, with 7 bases of the junction left unmatched. Germline V lookup: CDR1 MNHNS, CDR2 SASEGT. The CDR3 has 13 residues. CDR3 in DNA: TGTGCCAGCAGGAGGGAGGGGTTCCACGAGCAGTACTTC. It yields the protein CASRREGFHEQYF.

This clonotype was seen many times. The CDR3 DNA sequence: TGTGCCAGCAGTCTCGGGCTAGCCGGAGGAGAGACCCAGTACTTC. Protein sequence: CASSLGLAGGETQYF. The chain carries TRBV2 and TRBJ2-5, with D perhaps TRBD2 (5 bases). The CDR3 is made up of 15 amino acids. In germline, CDR1 is SNHLY, CDR2 FYNNEI. V was cut by 5 bases and J by 4 bases, with 17 bases left in between.

The chain links TRBV12-3 or TRBV12-4 to TRBJ2-7; 12 bases align to TRBD1. The CDR3 contains 13 residues. Unmatched junction bases numbered 7, after V lost 4 bases and J lost 12 bases. The CDR3 coding sequence is TGTGCCAGCAGTTCACTCCGGGACAGGGGGCCGTACTTC. This encodes CASSSLRDRGPYF.

The chain uses TRBV7-6 and TRBJ2-6; possible D gene TRBD1, 5 bases. Germline V gene sequence: CDR1 SGHVS, CDR2 FNYEAQ. V was clipped by 5 bases and J by 2 bases, with 7 bases between them. This CDR3 region has 14 residues. The CDR3 bases are TGTGCCAGCAGCACAGGTGCTGGGGCCAACGTCCTGACTTTC. Translation gives CASSTGAGANVLTF.